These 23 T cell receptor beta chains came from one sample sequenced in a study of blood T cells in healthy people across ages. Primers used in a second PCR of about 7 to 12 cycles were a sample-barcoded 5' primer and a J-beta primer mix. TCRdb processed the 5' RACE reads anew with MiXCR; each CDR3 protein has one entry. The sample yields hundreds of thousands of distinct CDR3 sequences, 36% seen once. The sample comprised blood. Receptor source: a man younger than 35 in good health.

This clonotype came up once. The CDR3 DNA follows: TGTGCCACCAGCAGAGGTGTCCGAATTAACTCCTACGAGCAGTACTTC. It translates to CATSRGVRINSYEQYF. The chain joins TRBV15 to TRBJ2-7; D unresolved. Germline assignment: CDR1 LNHNV and CDR2 YYDKDF (reference sequence). CDR3 length: 16 amino acids. The V end lost 1 base, the J end lost 0 bases, and 13 bases lay between the germline ends.

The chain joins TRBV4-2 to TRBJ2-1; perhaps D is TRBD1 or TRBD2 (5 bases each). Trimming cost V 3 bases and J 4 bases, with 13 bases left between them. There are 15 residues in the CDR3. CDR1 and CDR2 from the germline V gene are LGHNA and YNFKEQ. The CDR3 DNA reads TGTGCCAGCAGCCAGGGACGAGCGGATTACAATGAGCAGTTCTTC. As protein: CASSQGRADYNEQFF.

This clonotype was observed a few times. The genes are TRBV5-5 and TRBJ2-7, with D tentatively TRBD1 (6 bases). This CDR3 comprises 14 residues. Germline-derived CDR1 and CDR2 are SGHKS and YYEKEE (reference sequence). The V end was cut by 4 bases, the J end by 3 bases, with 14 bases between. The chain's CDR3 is CASSGGEGGYEQYF. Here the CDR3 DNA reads TGTGCCAGCAGCGGGGGAGAAGGGGGCTACGAGCAGTACTTC.

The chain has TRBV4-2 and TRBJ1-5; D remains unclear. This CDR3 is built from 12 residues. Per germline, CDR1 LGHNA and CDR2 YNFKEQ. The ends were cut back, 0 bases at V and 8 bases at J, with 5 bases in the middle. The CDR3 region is CASSQDPKPQHF. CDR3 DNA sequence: TGTGCCAGCAGCCAAGACCCAAAGCCCCAGCATTTT.

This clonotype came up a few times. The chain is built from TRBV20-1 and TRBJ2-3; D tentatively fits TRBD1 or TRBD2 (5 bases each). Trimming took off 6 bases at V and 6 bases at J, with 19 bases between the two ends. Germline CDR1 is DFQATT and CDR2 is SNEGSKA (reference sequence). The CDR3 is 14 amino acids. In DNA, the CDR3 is TGCAGTGCCCGACGCACGAGGGGCGGGGATACGCAGTATTTT. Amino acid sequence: CSARRTRGGDTQYF.

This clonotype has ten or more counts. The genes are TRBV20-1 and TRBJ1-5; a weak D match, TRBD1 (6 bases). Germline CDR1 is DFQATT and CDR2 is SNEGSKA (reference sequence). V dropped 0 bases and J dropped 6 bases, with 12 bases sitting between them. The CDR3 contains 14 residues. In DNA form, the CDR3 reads TGCAGTGCTAGAGATCTCAGGGGCGGTCAGCCCCAGCATTTT. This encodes CSARDLRGGQPQHF.

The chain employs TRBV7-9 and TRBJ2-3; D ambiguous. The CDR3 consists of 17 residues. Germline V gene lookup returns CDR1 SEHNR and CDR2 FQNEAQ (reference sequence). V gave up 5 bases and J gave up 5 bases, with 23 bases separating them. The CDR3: CASSLTKTSPKQDTQYF. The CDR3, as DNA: TGTGCCAGCAGCCTAACTAAGACATCTCCTAAGCAAGATACGCAGTATTTT. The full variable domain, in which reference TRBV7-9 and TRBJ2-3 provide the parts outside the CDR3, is DTGVSQNPRHKITKRGQNVTFRCDPISEHNRLYWYRQTLGQGPEFLTYFQNEAQLEKSRLLSDRFSAERPKGSFSTLEIQRTEQGDSAMYLCASSLTKTSPKQDTQYFGPGTRLTVL.

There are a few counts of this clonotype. CDR3 bases: TGTGCCAGCAGCAAAACAGGCAGTTCCTACGAGCAGTACTTC. Residues: CASSKTGSSYEQYF. The chain combines TRBV7-2 with TRBJ2-7, with D tentatively TRBD1 (5 bases). Germline V gene lookup returns CDR1 SGHTA and CDR2 FQGNSA. The CDR3 extends over 14 amino acids. Trimming cost V 5 bases and J 1 base, with 12 bases left between them. Complete variable domain (other parts from reference TRBV7-2 and TRBJ2-7): GAGVSQSPSNKVTEKGKDVELRCDPISGHTALYWYRQSLGQGLEFLIYFQGNSAPDKSGLPSDRFSAERTGGSVSTLTIQRTQQEDSAVYLCASSKTGSSYEQYFGPGTRLTVT.

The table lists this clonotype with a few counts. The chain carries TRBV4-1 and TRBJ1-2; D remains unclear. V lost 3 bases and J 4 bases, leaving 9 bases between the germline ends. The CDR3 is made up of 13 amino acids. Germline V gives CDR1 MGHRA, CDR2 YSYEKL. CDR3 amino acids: CASSQGTLYGYTF. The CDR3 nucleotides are TGCGCCAGCAGCCAGGGCACCCTCTATGGCTACACCTTC.

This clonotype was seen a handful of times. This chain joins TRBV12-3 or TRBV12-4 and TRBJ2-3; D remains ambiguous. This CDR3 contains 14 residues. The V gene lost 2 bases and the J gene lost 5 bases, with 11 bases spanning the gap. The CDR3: CASSLQQHQDTQYF. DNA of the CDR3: TGTGCCAGCAGTTTACAGCAGCATCAAGATACGCAGTATTTT.

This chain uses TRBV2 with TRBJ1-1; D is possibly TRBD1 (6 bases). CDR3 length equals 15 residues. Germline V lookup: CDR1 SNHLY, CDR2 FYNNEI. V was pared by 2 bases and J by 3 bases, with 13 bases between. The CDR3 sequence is CASSESGGPHTEAFF. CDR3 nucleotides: TGTGCCAGCAGTGAAAGTGGGGGCCCTCACACTGAAGCTTTCTTT.

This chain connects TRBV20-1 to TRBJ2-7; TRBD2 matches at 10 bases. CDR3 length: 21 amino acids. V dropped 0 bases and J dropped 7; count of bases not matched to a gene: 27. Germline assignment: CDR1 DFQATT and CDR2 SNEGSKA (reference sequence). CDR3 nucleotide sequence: TGCAGTGCTAGAGATTGGTTGGGCGGGGTCATAGCGGGGGGCGGAACAAATGAGCAGTACTTC. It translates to CSARDWLGGVIAGGGTNEQYF.

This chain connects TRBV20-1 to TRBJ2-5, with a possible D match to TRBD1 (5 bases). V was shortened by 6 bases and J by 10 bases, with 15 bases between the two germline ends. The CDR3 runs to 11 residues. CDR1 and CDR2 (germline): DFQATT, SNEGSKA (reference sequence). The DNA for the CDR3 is TGCAGTGCGGTCAAACAGGCGCTCCAGTACTTC. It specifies CSAVKQALQYF.

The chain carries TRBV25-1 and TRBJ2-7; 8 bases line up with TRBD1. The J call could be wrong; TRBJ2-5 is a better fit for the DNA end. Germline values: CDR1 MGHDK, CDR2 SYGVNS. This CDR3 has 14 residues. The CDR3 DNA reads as TGTGCCAGCAGTGGGACAGGGAGCCTAGAGACCCAGTACTTC. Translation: CASSGTGSLETQYF.

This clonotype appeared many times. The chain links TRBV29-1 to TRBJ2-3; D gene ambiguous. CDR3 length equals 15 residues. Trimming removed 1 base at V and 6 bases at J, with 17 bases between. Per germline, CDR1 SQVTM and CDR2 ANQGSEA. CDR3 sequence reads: CSVEGYSLTRDTQYF. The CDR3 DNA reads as TGCAGCGTTGAAGGGTACAGCCTCACTCGGGATACGCAGTATTTT.

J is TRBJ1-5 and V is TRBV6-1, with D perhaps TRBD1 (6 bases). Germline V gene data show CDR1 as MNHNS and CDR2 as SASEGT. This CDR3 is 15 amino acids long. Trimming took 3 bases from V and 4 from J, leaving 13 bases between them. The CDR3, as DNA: TGTGCCAGCAGTGACGGACAGTTCATGAATCAGCCCCAGCATTTT. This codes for CASSDGQFMNQPQHF.

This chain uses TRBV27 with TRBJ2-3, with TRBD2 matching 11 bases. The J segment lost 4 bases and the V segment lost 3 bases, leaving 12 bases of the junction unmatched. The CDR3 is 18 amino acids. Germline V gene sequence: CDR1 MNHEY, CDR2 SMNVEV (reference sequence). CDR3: CASSLSPFSGGAADTQYF. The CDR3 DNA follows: TGTGCCAGCAGTTTGTCACCCTTTAGCGGGGGGGCCGCAGATACGCAGTATTTT.

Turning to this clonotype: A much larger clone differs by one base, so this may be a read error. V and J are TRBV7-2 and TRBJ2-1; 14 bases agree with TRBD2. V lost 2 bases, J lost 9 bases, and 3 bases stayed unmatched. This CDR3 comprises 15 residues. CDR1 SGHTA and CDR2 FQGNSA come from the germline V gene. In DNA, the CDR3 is TGTGCCAGCAGCTTATTGACTAGCGGGGGGGGTGAGCAGTTCTTC. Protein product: CASSLLTSGGGEQFF. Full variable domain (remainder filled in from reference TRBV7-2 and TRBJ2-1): GAGVSQSPSNKVTEKGKDVELRCDPISGHTALYWYRQSLGQGLEFLIYFQGNSAPDKSGLPSDRFSAERTGGSVSTLTIQRTQQEDSAVYLCASSLLTSGGGEQFFGPGTRLTVL.

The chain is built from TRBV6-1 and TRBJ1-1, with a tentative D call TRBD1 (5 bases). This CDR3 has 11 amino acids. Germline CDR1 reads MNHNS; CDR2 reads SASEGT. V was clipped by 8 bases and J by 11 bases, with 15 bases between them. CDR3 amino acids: CASREGTLAFF. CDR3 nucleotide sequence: TGTGCCAGCCGGGAGGGGACTCTGGCTTTCTTT.

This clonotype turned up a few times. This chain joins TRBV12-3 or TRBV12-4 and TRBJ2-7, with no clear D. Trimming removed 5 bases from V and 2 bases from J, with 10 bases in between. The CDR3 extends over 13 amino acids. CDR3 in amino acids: CASSRGPAYEQYF. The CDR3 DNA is TGTGCCAGCAGTCGAGGACCAGCCTACGAGCAGTACTTC.

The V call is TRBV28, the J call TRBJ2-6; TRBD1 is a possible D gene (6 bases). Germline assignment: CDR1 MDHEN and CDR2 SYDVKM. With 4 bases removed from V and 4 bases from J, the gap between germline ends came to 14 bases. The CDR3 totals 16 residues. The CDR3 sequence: CASSSRQARGANVLTF. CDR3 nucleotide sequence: TGTGCCAGCAGTTCCCGACAGGCTAGAGGGGCCAACGTCCTGACTTTC. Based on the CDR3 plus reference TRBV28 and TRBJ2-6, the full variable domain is DVKVTQSSRYLVKRTGEKVFLECVQDMDHENMFWYRQDPGLGLRLIYFSYDVKMKEKGDIPEGYSVSREKKERFSLILESASTNQTSMYLCASSSRQARGANVLTFGAGSRLTVL.

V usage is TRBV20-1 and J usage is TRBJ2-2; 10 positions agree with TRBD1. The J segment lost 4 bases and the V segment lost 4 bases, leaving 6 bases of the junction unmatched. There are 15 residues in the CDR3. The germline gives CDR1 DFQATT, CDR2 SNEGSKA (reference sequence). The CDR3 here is CSAIDRGQATGELFF. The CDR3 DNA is TGCAGTGCTATAGACAGGGGGCAGGCCACCGGGGAGCTGTTTTTT.

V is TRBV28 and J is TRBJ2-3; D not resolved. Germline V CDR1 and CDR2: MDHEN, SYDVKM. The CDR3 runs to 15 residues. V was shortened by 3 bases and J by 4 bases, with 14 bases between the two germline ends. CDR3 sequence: CASSFTANPSDTQYF. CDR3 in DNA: TGTGCCAGCAGTTTTACAGCTAACCCATCAGATACGCAGTATTTT.